These 20 T cell receptor beta chains were sequenced from one sample in a study of T-cell memory formation after mild COVID-19. TCRdb independently ran MiXCR on the 5' RACE reads; one entry per CDR3 protein. Of roughly 610,000 distinct CDR3 sequences in the sample, 17% are singletons; the top ten hold just over 8%. Sequencing was done on a sample of PBMCs or a T cell subset sorted from them (not recorded which). The receptor source for this set is an adult woman who had mild COVID-19 (a few samples of this study predate the infection). Cell type and time point are not known.

The genes are TRBV30 and TRBJ2-6; no clear D. Germline V gene sequence: CDR1 GTSNPN, CDR2 SVGIG (reference sequence). Trimming removed 1 base from V and 0 bases from J, with 7 bases in between. This CDR3 is 15 amino acids long. As DNA, the CDR3 is TGTGCCTGGAGTGAACGTCCCTCTGGGGCCAACGTCCTGACTTTC. Translated: CAWSERPSGANVLTF.

There are many counts of this clonotype. The CDR3 sequence is CSASPGISGANVLTF. CDR3 sequence (DNA): TGCAGTGCTTCTCCAGGGATCTCTGGGGCCAACGTCCTGACTTTC. This sequence joins TRBV20-1 and TRBJ2-6; tentative D call: TRBD1 (5 bases). The CDR3 loop spans 15 amino acids. Germline V CDR1 and CDR2: DFQATT, SNEGSKA (reference sequence). Between the trimmed V and J ends, which lost 5 bases and 0 bases, there was a span of 11 bases.

This clonotype was picked up a small number of times. The gene calls are TRBV11-2 and TRBJ2-1, with TRBD1 as a possible D gene (6 bases). V was pared by 3 bases and J by 4 bases, with 13 bases between. Germline V lookup: CDR1 SGHAT, CDR2 FQNNGV. The CDR3 is made up of 15 amino acids. For the CDR3, the DNA is TGTGCCAGCAGCTTGATCAGGGGTGCTTACAATGAGCAGTTCTTC. Its protein is CASSLIRGAYNEQFF. The entire variable domain, with the rest obtained from reference TRBV11-2 and TRBJ2-1, is as follows: EAGVAQSPRYKIIEKRQSVAFWCNPISGHATLYWYQQILGQGPKLLIQFQNNGVVDDSQLPKDRFSAERLKGVDSTLKIQPAKLEDSAVYLCASSLIRGAYNEQFFGPGTRLTVL.

This clonotype was counted only a few times. The V call is TRBV5-1, the J call TRBJ2-1; D is perhaps TRBD1 or TRBD2 (5 bases each). This CDR3 is built from 15 residues. Trimming stripped 7 bases from V and 3 bases from J, with 17 bases between. Per germline, CDR1 SGHRS and CDR2 YFSETQ. CDR3 sequence: CASLPDGGHYNEQFF. In DNA, the CDR3 is TGCGCCAGCCTGCCTGACGGAGGACACTACAATGAGCAGTTCTTC.

The gene calls are TRBV9 and TRBJ1-1; TRBD1 matches at 9 bases. The J segment lost 2 bases and the V segment lost 3 bases, leaving 11 bases of the junction unmatched. This CDR3 contains 17 residues. Germline-derived CDR1 and CDR2 are SGDLS and YYNGEE. CDR3 in amino acids: CASSAHRDRVFNTEAFF. CDR3 nucleotides: TGTGCCAGCAGCGCTCACCGGGACAGGGTCTTTAACACTGAAGCTTTCTTT.

This clonotype has more than one count but fewer than ten. V usage is TRBV5-1 and J usage is TRBJ2-1, with TRBD2 matching over 8 bases. After removal of 1 base from V and 7 bases from J, the junction contained 10 bases not matched to a gene. The CDR3 runs 16 residues. CDR1 SGHRS and CDR2 YFSETQ come from the germline V gene. The CDR3 nucleotides read TGCGCCAGCAGCTTGACGACGGGAGGGCCGGGGAATGAGCAGTTCTTC. It encodes CASSLTTGGPGNEQFF.

The J gene is TRBJ1-2, the V gene TRBV20-1; TRBD1 matches 7 bases. With 6 bases clipped from V and 3 bases from J, the junction kept 7 bases outside the gene matches. This CDR3 is built from 13 residues. The V gene's germline CDR1 is DFQATT and CDR2 SNEGSKA (reference sequence). The CDR3 here is CSASEGAHYGYTF. The CDR3 DNA sequence: TGCAGTGCCTCGGAGGGGGCTCACTATGGCTACACCTTC.

This clonotype came up a few times. V usage is TRBV4-3 and J usage is TRBJ2-7; 10 bases are shared with TRBD2. V lost 1 base, J lost 2 bases, and 11 bases stayed unmatched. CDR1 is LGHNA, CDR2 YSLEER, per germline. CDR3 length: 18 residues. This CDR3 reads CASSQGITSGNPPYEQYF. The CDR3 nucleotides read TGCGCCAGCAGCCAAGGAATAACTAGCGGGAACCCACCCTACGAGCAGTACTTC.

This clonotype was seen a few times. CDR3: CASSHRDTQYF. The CDR3 DNA is TGTGCCAGCAGTCACCGAGATACGCAGTATTTT. The V gene is TRBV6-2 or TRBV6-3, the J gene TRBJ2-3; D is ambiguous. This CDR3 has 11 residues. The germline V and J ends were trimmed by 5 bases and 5 bases, with 5 bases remaining between them. Germline V gives CDR1 MNHEY, CDR2 SVGEGT.

This clonotype was counted between two and nine times. V is TRBV12-3 or TRBV12-4 and J is TRBJ2-7, with 9 bases identical to TRBD1. The CDR3 extends over 13 amino acids. V lost 6 bases, J lost 4 bases, and 4 bases stayed unmatched. The CDR3: CASRRTGVYEQYF. The DNA for the CDR3 is TGTGCCAGCAGACGGACAGGGGTTTACGAGCAGTACTTC.

In this sample, this clonotype turned up many times. The chain employs TRBV7-2 and TRBJ2-5; D is possibly TRBD2 (6 bases). The germline V and J ends were trimmed by 1 base and 7 bases, with 10 bases remaining between them. The germline V gene has CDR1 SGHTA and CDR2 FQGNSA. There are 13 residues in the CDR3. CDR3 amino acids: CASSLEQEGTQYF. For the CDR3, the DNA is TGTGCCAGCAGCTTAGAACAGGAGGGGACCCAGTACTTC.

This clonotype has more than one count but fewer than ten. V and J are TRBV10-3 and TRBJ2-5; D gene uncertain. The germline V gene has CDR1 ENHRY and CDR2 SYGVKD. This CDR3 contains 13 residues. The V and J ends lost 5 bases and 5 bases respectively, with 12 bases between them. DNA of the CDR3: TGTGCCATCAGTCCCTCGCAAAGCGAGACCCAGTACTTC. Translating gives CAISPSQSETQYF.

The genes are TRBV6-6 and TRBJ2-3, with a possible D match to TRBD2 (7 bases). This CDR3 region has 14 residues. V was shortened by 3 bases and J by 5 bases, with 12 bases between the two germline ends. Per the germline V gene, CDR1 is MNHNY and CDR2 is SVGAGI (reference sequence). The DNA of the CDR3 is TGTGCCAGCAGTTATGGGGGGGGCTTAGATACGCAGTATTTT. It yields the protein CASSYGGGLDTQYF.

This clonotype showed up just a few times. J is TRBJ1-1 and V is TRBV3-1; no definite D call. With 7 bases removed from V and 4 bases from J, the gap between germline ends came to 13 bases. There are 13 residues in the CDR3. Looked up from germline, CDR1 is LGHDT and CDR2 is YNNKEL (reference sequence). CDR3 sequence (DNA): TGTGCCAGCAAAGCCGGCAGCTTCACTGAAGCTTTCTTT. Its protein is CASKAGSFTEAFF.

The chain joins TRBV11-3 to TRBJ2-2; D may be TRBD1 (5 bases). The germline V and J ends were trimmed by 5 bases and 6 bases, with 10 bases remaining between them. The V gene's germline CDR1 is SGHNT and CDR2 YENEEA. The CDR3 has 13 residues. The CDR3 DNA follows: TGTGCCAGCAGCAATGAAGGGGCCGGGGAGCTGTTTTTT. Translating gives CASSNEGAGELFF. The whole variable domain, remainder taken from reference TRBV11-3 and TRBJ2-2, is EAGVVQSPRYKIIEKKQPVAFWCNPISGHNTLYWYLQNLGQGPELLIRYENEEAVDDSQLPKDRFSAERLKGVDSTLKIQPAELGDSAVYLCASSNEGAGELFFGEGSRLTVL.

V and J are TRBV7-9 and TRBJ2-3; 7 bases line up with TRBD1. CDR1 is SEHNR, CDR2 FQNEAQ, per germline (reference sequence). The CDR3 totals 16 residues. Trimming took 0 bases from V and 1 from J; bases not matched to a gene: 4. CDR3 nucleotides: TGTGCCAGCAGCTTAGCTCTCACAGGGGGCACAGATACGCAGTATTTT. It yields the protein CASSLALTGGTDTQYF.

In the case of this clonotype: A read error is possible here, since a much larger clone lies one base away. Here the CDR3 DNA reads TGTGCCAGCAGCTTCAATAGCAGAAGCTACTACAATGAGCAGTTCTTC. It codes for CASSFNSRSYYNEQFF. V gene TRBV7-2 combines with J gene TRBJ2-1, with no clear D. The germline V gene encodes CDR1 SGHTA and CDR2 FQGNSA. This CDR3 spans 16 amino acids. The V end lost 3 bases, the J end lost 3 bases, and 15 bases lay between the germline ends.

The chain has TRBV7-2 and TRBJ1-1; TRBD1 might be the D (5 bases). Germline V gives CDR1 SGHTA, CDR2 FQGNSA. V was cut by 5 bases and J by 5 bases, with 15 bases left in between. CDR3 length: 14 residues. The CDR3 coding sequence is TGTGCCAGCAGCCCGAGAGGACAAGTGACTGAAGCTTTCTTT. Translation gives CASSPRGQVTEAFF. Filled out from reference TRBV7-2 and TRBJ1-1, the complete variable domain reads GAGVSQSPSNKVTEKGKDVELRCDPISGHTALYWYRQSLGQGLEFLIYFQGNSAPDKSGLPSDRFSAERTGGSVSTLTIQRTQQEDSAVYLCASSPRGQVTEAFFGQGTRLTVV.

This clonotype was counted ten times or more. The genes are TRBV3-1 and TRBJ2-7; TRBD2 matches at 12 bases. Per the germline V gene, CDR1 is LGHDT and CDR2 is YNNKEL (reference sequence). V was clipped by 1 base and J by 2 bases; unmatched bases: 0. The CDR3 covers 15 residues. The CDR3 protein is CASSQGTSGAYEQYF. The CDR3 nucleotides are TGTGCCAGCAGCCAAGGGACTAGCGGGGCCTACGAGCAGTACTTC.

V usage is TRBV11-2 and J usage is TRBJ2-7, with a tentative D call TRBD1 (5 bases). Trimming removed 7 bases at V and 3 bases at J, with 16 bases between. CDR1 and CDR2 from the germline V gene are SGHAT and FQNNGV. The CDR3 is 14 residues long. The CDR3 region is CASTKGVTDYEQYF. Here the CDR3 DNA reads TGTGCCAGCACGAAAGGGGTAACCGACTACGAGCAGTACTTC.